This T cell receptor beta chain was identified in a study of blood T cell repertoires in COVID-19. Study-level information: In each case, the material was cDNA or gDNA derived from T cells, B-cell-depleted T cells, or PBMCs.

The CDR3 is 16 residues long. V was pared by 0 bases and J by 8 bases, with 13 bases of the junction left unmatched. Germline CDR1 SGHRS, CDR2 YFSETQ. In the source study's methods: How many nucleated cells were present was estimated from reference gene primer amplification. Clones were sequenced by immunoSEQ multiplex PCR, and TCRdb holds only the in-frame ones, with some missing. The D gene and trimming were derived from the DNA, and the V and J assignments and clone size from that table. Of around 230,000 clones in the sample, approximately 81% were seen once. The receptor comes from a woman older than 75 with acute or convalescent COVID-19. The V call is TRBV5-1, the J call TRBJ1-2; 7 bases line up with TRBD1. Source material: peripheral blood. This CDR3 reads CASSLDPGTALRGYTF. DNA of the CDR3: TGCGCCAGCAGCTTGGACCCCGGGACAGCACTACGGGGCTACACCTTC.